Listed below are T cell receptor beta chains from one sample, sequenced in a study of T cells in Graves' hyperthyroidism and ophthalmopathy. TCRdb redid the calling of the multiplex PCR reads with MiXCR, one entry per CDR3 protein. The table includes approximately 420,000 distinct CDR3 sequences, roughly an eighth detected once. Material for sequencing was blood. The receptors were gathered from a woman between 18 and 30 years old with Graves' hyperthyroidism. CDR3s include the opening cysteine and the closing phenylalanine or tryptophan. D genes are given only for firm matches. Clone sizes are given selectively: once, few, many, or a class where the clone is expanded.

d_gene	v_gene	j_gene	abundance	CDR3aa	CDR3nt
NA	TRBV10-3	TRBJ2-7	NA	CAISELSYEQYF	TGTGCCATCAGTGAGCTCTCCTACGAGCAGTACTTC
NA	TRBV7-8	TRBJ1-5	many	CASSLEPRGSNQPQHF	TGTGCCAGCAGCTTAGAGCCGAGGGGTAGCAATCAGCCCCAGCATTTT
NA	TRBV12-3/TRBV12-4	TRBJ2-1	many	CASSLDGSANVKQFF	TGTGCCAGCAGTTTAGATGGTAGCGCAAACGTTAAGCAGTTCTTC
NA	TRBV4-3	TRBJ1-2	NA	CASSQDPGFGGYTF	TGCGCCAGCAGCCAAGATCCCGGCTTTGGGGGCTACACCTTC
NA	TRBV3-1	TRBJ2-7	many	CASSQGANIISYEQYF	TGTGCCAGCAGCCAAGGAGCCAACATAATCTCCTACGAGCAGTACTTC
TRBD2	TRBV20-1	TRBJ2-1	many	CSASPGTSDYNEQFF	TGCAGTGCTAGCCCCGGGACTAGCGATTACAATGAGCAGTTCTTC
TRBD2	TRBV5-8	TRBJ2-3	many	CASSTQAGGPGDTQYF	TGTGCCAGCAGCACACAAGCGGGAGGGCCAGGAGATACGCAGTATTTT
NA	TRBV29-1	TRBJ2-5	many	CSVVWGPETQYF	TGCAGCGTTGTATGGGGTCCGGAGACCCAGTACTTC
TRBD2	TRBV9	TRBJ2-1	few	CASSVEGDPGGSYNEQFF	TGTGCCAGCAGCGTAGAGGGCGACCCGGGGGGGTCCTACAATGAGCAGTTCTTC
TRBD1	TRBV6-1	TRBJ1-2	many	CASSKGQGGGYTF	TGTGCCAGCAGCAAAGGACAGGGTGGCGGCTACACCTTC
TRBD2	TRBV5-1	TRBJ2-3	NA	CASSLGGLAGGSTDTQYF	TGCGCCAGCAGCTTGGGCGGACTAGCGGGAGGGAGCACAGATACGCAGTATTTT
TRBD1	TRBV15	TRBJ2-3	many	CATSRSGQREDTQYF	TGTGCCACCAGCCGATCGGGACAGCGAGAAGATACGCAGTATTTT
TRBD2	TRBV7-2	TRBJ2-3	many	CASSRTRGRDTQYF	TGTGCCAGCAGCCGGACTAGGGGACGCGATACGCAGTATTTT
TRBD2	TRBV28	TRBJ2-7	NA	CASGASGSYEQYF	TGTGCCAGCGGAGCTAGCGGTTCCTACGAGCAGTACTTC
NA	TRBV2	TRBJ1-5	many	CASSRSSGLAGNQPQHF	TGTGCCAGCAGTCGATCTTCGGGACTCGCAGGCAATCAGCCCCAGCATTTT
TRBD2	TRBV5-1	TRBJ2-1	few	CASSLFQRGSSYNEQFF	TGCGCCAGCAGCTTGTTCCAGCGGGGTTCCTCCTACAATGAGCAGTTCTTC
TRBD1	TRBV18	TRBJ1-5	many	CASSPTQGAGQPQHF	TGTGCCAGCTCACCAACGCAGGGGGCAGGACAGCCCCAGCATTTT
TRBD1	TRBV9	TRBJ2-3	NA	CASSEDRATDTQYF	TGTGCCAGCAGCGAGGACAGGGCCACAGATACGCAGTATTTT
NA	TRBV11-2	TRBJ2-7	many	CASSLEIGAYEQYF	TGTGCCAGCAGCTTAGAGATAGGTGCCTACGAGCAGTACTTC
NA	TRBV29-1	TRBJ2-1	few	CSVEGQMRAFEQFF	TGCAGCGTTGAAGGTCAAATGCGGGCATTCGAGCAGTTCTTC
NA	TRBV6-2/TRBV6-3	TRBJ2-6	NA	CASRPRGASGANVLTF	TGTGCCAGCAGGCCCCGGGGCGCATCTGGGGCCAACGTCCTGACTTTC
NA	TRBV4-1	TRBJ2-7	many	CASSQLGQAYEQYF	TGCGCCAGCAGCCAGTTGGGACAAGCCTACGAGCAGTACTTC
TRBD1	TRBV29-1	TRBJ1-2	few	CSASTGTGHGYTF	TGCAGCGCTAGCACCGGGACAGGGCATGGCTACACCTTC
NA	TRBV20-1	TRBJ1-1	many	CSAREGLVNTEAFF	TGCAGTGCCAGAGAAGGACTGGTGAACACTGAAGCTTTCTTT
TRBD2	TRBV14	TRBJ2-7	NA	CASSQWSSGTSTYNEQYF	TGTGCCAGCAGCCAATGGTCTAGCGGGACTTCGACCTACAATGAGCAGTACTTC
NA	TRBV5-6	TRBJ2-5	NA	CASSPLAEEYQETQYF	TGTGCCAGCAGCCCCTTAGCGGAGGAGTACCAAGAGACCCAGTACTTC
NA	TRBV7-2	TRBJ2-5	many	CASSLAISGLQETQYF	TGTGCCAGCAGCTTAGCGATTTCGGGACTCCAAGAGACCCAGTACTTC
NA	TRBV7-3	TRBJ2-3	NA	CASSLRGRGRSTDTQYF	TGTGCCAGCAGCTTAAGGGGCAGGGGAAGAAGCACAGATACGCAGTATTTT
NA	TRBV4-1	TRBJ2-3	few	CASSQGLASTDTQYF	TGCGCCAGCAGCCAGGGGCTAGCTAGCACAGATACGCAGTATTTT
NA	TRBV6-1	TRBJ2-3	many	CASKGSADTQYF	TGTGCCAGCAAGGGGTCCGCAGATACGCAGTATTTT
NA	TRBV5-5	TRBJ1-2	few	CASSEGGLYGYTF	TGTGCCAGCAGTGAGGGGGGGCTCTATGGCTACACCTTC
TRBD2	TRBV2	TRBJ2-1	many	CASRASGTEHEQFF	TGTGCCAGCAGGGCTAGCGGGACGGAACATGAGCAGTTCTTC
TRBD1	TRBV19	TRBJ2-7	few	CASSIARSGTGHPYEQYF	TGTGCCAGTAGTATAGCCCGGTCCGGGACAGGGCATCCCTACGAGCAGTACTTC
TRBD2	TRBV6-1	TRBJ2-3	NA	CASSPGLASADTQYF	TGTGCCAGCAGTCCAGGACTAGCAAGCGCAGATACGCAGTATTTT
NA	TRBV9	TRBJ1-3	NA	CASSASSPSSGNTIYF	TGTGCCAGCAGCGCATCCTCACCCAGCTCTGGAAACACCATATATTTT
NA	TRBV18	TRBJ2-1	many	CASSPGLALRNEQFF	TGTGCCAGCTCACCGGGTCTAGCGTTACGAAATGAGCAGTTCTTC
NA	TRBV12-3/TRBV12-4	TRBJ2-2	NA	CASSLFGGRGFGELFF	TGTGCCAGCAGTTTGTTCGGCGGCCGGGGGTTCGGGGAGCTGTTTTTT
TRBD1	TRBV12-3/TRBV12-4	TRBJ1-1	many	CASSLWDRGTEAFF	TGTGCCAGCAGTCTATGGGACAGGGGCACTGAAGCTTTCTTT
NA	TRBV7-6	TRBJ2-1	NA	CASSPAKSSYNEQFF	TGTGCCAGCAGCCCCGCAAAAAGCTCCTACAATGAGCAGTTCTTC
TRBD2	TRBV3-1	TRBJ2-7	few	CASSQPGLGYAQYF	TGTGCCAGCAGCCAACCGGGACTAGGTTATGCGCAGTACTTC
NA	TRBV16	TRBJ2-2	NA	CASSQSGLAVNTGELFF	TGTGCCAGCAGCCAATCCGGGTTAGCGGTTAACACCGGGGAGCTGTTTTTT
TRBD1	TRBV6-1	TRBJ1-1	many	CASRRQGMNTEAFF	TGTGCCAGCAGACGACAGGGGATGAACACTGAAGCTTTCTTT
NA	TRBV20-1	TRBJ2-5	many	CSAQARAGKNQETQYF	TGCAGTGCCCAAGCAAGAGCGGGTAAAAACCAAGAGACCCAGTACTTC
NA	TRBV6-1	TRBJ2-1	many	CASSETDYNEQFF	TGTGCCAGCAGTGAAACGGACTATAATGAGCAGTTCTTC
TRBD2	TRBV27	TRBJ2-1	many	CASSFRLANYNEQFF	TGTGCCAGCAGTTTCCGACTAGCGAATTACAATGAGCAGTTCTTC
NA	TRBV12-3/TRBV12-4	TRBJ2-2	many	CASSNRAGTFSTGELFF	TGTGCCAGCAGCAATCGGGCAGGGACGTTTAGCACCGGGGAGCTGTTTTTT
TRBD2	TRBV6-2/TRBV6-3	TRBJ2-2	many	CASRYRLAGNTGELFF	TGTGCCAGCAGATATAGACTAGCGGGCAACACCGGGGAGCTGTTTTTT
NA	TRBV5-1	TRBJ2-5	many	CASSLAMGQETQYF	TGCGCCAGCAGCTTGGCCATGGGACAAGAGACCCAGTACTTC
TRBD1	TRBV10-3	TRBJ1-1	many	CAISERDRVNTEAFF	TGTGCCATCAGTGAAAGGGACAGGGTGAACACTGAAGCTTTCTTT
TRBD1	TRBV11-2	TRBJ1-4	many	CASSFHTGGGNEKLFF	TGTGCCAGCAGCTTTCACACAGGGGGCGGGAATGAAAAACTGTTTTTT
TRBD1	TRBV7-3	TRBJ2-3	few	CASSATGGRTDTQYF	TGTGCCAGCAGCGCCACAGGGGGACGCACAGATACGCAGTATTTT
NA	TRBV18	TRBJ1-2	many	CASSPRTFYGYTF	TGTGCCAGCTCACCCAGGACCTTCTATGGCTACACCTTC
NA	TRBV20-1	TRBJ1-2	NA	CSARDIQGGYTF	TGCAGTGCTAGAGATATACAGGGTGGCTACACCTTC
NA	TRBV5-1	TRBJ2-5	few	CASSLAQGNQETQYF	TGCGCCAGCAGCTTGGCCCAGGGTAACCAAGAGACCCAGTACTTC
NA	TRBV12-3/TRBV12-4	TRBJ2-1	many	CASSEFSGSYNEQFF	TGTGCCAGCAGTGAATTCAGCGGATCCTACAATGAGCAGTTCTTC
NA	TRBV28	TRBJ2-4	few	CASSFYQGPAKNIQYF	TGTGCCAGCAGTTTCTACCAAGGCCCAGCCAAAAACATTCAGTACTTC
NA	TRBV11-2	TRBJ2-2	few	CASSLVADYTGELFF	TGTGCCAGCAGCTTAGTAGCGGACTACACCGGGGAGCTGTTTTTT